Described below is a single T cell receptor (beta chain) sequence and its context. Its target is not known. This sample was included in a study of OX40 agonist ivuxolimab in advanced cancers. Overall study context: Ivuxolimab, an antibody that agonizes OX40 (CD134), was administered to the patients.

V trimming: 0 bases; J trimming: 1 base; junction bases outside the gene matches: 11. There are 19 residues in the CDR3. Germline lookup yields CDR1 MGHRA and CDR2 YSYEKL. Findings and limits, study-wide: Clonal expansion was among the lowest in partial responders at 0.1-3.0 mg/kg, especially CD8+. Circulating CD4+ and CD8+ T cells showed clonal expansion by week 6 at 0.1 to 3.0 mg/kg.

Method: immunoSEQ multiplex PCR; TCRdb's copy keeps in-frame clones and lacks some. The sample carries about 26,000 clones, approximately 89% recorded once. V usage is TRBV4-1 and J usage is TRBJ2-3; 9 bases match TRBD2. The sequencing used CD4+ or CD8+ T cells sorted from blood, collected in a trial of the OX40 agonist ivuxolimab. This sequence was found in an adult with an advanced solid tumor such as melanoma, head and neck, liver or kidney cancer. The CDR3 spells CASSQEMGPASGGTDTQYF. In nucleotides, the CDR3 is TGCGCCAGCAGCCAAGAAATGGGGCCGGCTAGCGGGGGCACAGATACGCAGTATTTT.